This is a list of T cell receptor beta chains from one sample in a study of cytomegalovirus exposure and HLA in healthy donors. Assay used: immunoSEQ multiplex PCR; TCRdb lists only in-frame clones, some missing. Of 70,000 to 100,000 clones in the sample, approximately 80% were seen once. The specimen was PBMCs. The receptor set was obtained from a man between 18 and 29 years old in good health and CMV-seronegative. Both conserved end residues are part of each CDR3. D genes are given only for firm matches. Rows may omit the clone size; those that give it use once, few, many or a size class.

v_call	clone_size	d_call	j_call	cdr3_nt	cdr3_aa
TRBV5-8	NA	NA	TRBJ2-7	TGTGCCAGCAGCTCGACAGGATTACCCCTTATAGAGCAGTACTTC	CASSSTGLPLIEQYF
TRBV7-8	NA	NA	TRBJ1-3	TGTGCCAGCAGCCGCAGTACGCGGAGCCACGACAGCACCATATATTTT	CASSRSTRSHDSTIYF
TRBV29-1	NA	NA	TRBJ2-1	TGCAGCGTTCTTCAGGGGGGCGATGAGCAGTTCTTC	CSVLQGGDEQFF
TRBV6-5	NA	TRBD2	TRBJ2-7	TGTGCCAGCAGGAAGGGACTAGCTGAATCTGGCGAGCAGTACTTC	CASRKGLAESGEQYF
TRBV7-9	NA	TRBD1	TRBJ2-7	TGTTCCAGCAGCTTAGGGCAGGGGGACGACTCCTACGAGCAGTACTTC	CSSSLGQGDDSYEQYF
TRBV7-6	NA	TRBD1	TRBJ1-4	TGTGCCAGCAGCTTAGGGGGACAGAAGGGAGAAAAACTGTTTTTT	CASSLGGQKGEKLFF
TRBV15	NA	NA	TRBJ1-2	TGTGCCACCAGCACCCTAGGAGGGTTAATTTGGGGCTACACCTTC	CATSTLGGLIWGYTF
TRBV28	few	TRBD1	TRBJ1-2	TGTGCCAGCAGTCGGGGACAGGGAACCTATGGCTACACCTTC	CASSRGQGTYGYTF
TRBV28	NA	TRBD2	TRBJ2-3	TGTGCCTCCCAGGGGGACGGCGGGGGGGTTAGCACAGATACGCAGTATTTT	CASQGDGGGVSTDTQYF
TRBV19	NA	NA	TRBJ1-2	TGTGCCAGTGTTTGGGGCATCAATCCTAACTATGGCTACACCTTC	CASVWGINPNYGYTF
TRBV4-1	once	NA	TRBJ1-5	TGCGCCAGCAGCCAAGGAGAGATGAATCAGCCCCAGCATTTT	CASSQGEMNQPQHF
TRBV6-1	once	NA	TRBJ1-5	TGTGCCAGCAGTGAAATTACGGCGGGGCTCCAGCCCCAGCATTTT	CASSEITAGLQPQHF
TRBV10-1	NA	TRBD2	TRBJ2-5	TGCGCCAGCCCGGGACTACTGTACTTC	CASPGLLYF
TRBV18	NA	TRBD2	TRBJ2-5	TGTGCCAGCTCACCCGGGAGGGAGACCCAGTACTTC	CASSPGRETQYF
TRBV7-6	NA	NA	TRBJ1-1	TGTGCCAGCAGCTTATATCGGCCGGGGAGGAACACTGAAGCTTTCTTT	CASSLYRPGRNTEAFF
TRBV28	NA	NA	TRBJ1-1	TGTGCCAGCAGTTTTGCGGTGGCATTTGACACTGAAGCTTTCTTT	CASSFAVAFDTEAFF